This TCR beta chain originates from a study of blood T cell repertoires in COVID-19. Study in general: In each case, the material was cDNA or gDNA derived from T cells, B-cell-depleted T cells, or PBMCs.

Sequencing was performed with immunoSEQ multiplex PCR; in TCRdb, only in-frame clones are kept and a portion is missing. The sample lists just over 95,000 clones; about nine tenths were seen once. The CDR3 contains 17 residues. Trimming cost V 3 bases and J 0 bases, with 12 bases left between them. Per the germline V gene, CDR1 is LNHDA and CDR2 is SQIVND (reference sequence). The chain links TRBV19 to TRBJ2-6; weak D call: TRBD1 (5 bases). Source material: peripheral blood. This TCR was sampled from a man between 50 and 59 years old with acute or convalescent COVID-19. The CDR3 protein is CASSIDSAFSGANVLTF. In DNA, the CDR3 is TGTGCCAGTAGTATTGACAGTGCCTTCTCTGGGGCCAACGTCCTGACTTTC.